The next 20 T cell receptor beta chains were all read from a single sample in a study of T cell repertoires in cytomegalovirus infection. One entry per CDR3 protein, called by TCRdb with MiXCR from the reads. This sample has around 800,000 distinct CDR3 sequences; about 31% occur once, and the top ten carry around 12%. What these receptors recognize is not known. Sequences were derived from cultured CD8+ T cells from PBMCs, sampled from culture after CMV antigen stimulation. The receptors here all came from a human donor in good health (CMV status not recorded). Some clones in this sample may be carry-over from other donors' samples.

This clonotype has just a few counts. The V gene is TRBV6-5, the J gene TRBJ2-1; 7 bases agree with TRBD1. Germline V CDR1 and CDR2: MNHEY, SVGAGI. The junction had 3 bases not matched to a gene; V was cut back by 2 bases and J by 2 bases. The CDR3 is 15 residues long. CDR3 residues: CASSYPGTAYNEQFF. The CDR3 DNA reads as TGTGCCAGCAGTTACCCTGGGACAGCCTACAATGAGCAGTTCTTC.

The table lists this clonotype with a count of one. The chain joins TRBV14 to TRBJ1-2; D is possibly TRBD1 (6 bases). Germline assignment: CDR1 SGHDN and CDR2 FVKESK. V lost 3 bases and J lost 0, with 14 bases in between. CDR3 length equals 16 residues. CDR3 nucleotide sequence: TGTGCCAGCAGCCAGGGAGACAGGAGATCTAACTATGGCTACACCTTC. Translated: CASSQGDRRSNYGYTF.

The rearrangement joins TRBV19 to TRBJ2-7; TRBD2 agrees at 9 bases. The germline CDR1 and CDR2 sequences are LNHDA and SQIVND (reference sequence). The V segment lost 5 bases and the J segment 3 bases; nucleotides outside the gene matches: 8. The length of the CDR3 is 15 residues. CDR3 amino acids: CASSPAGGGGYEQYF. CDR3 nucleotides: TGTGCCAGTAGTCCAGCCGGCGGGGGGGGCTACGAGCAGTACTTC.

A note on this clonotype: Possible read error: a much larger clone is one base away. The chain employs TRBV7-2 and TRBJ2-5; D uncertain. Trimming pared 2 bases from V and 1 base from J, leaving 8 bases between. In germline, CDR1 is SGHTA, CDR2 FQGNSA. This CDR3 has 14 residues. This CDR3 is CASSLILIQETQYF. The CDR3 bases are TGTGCCAGCAGCTTAATTCTAATCCAAGAGACCCAGTACTTC. Complete variable domain (other parts from reference TRBV7-2 and TRBJ2-5): GAGVSQSPSNKVTEKGKDVELRCDPISGHTALYWYRQSLGQGLEFLIYFQGNSAPDKSGLPSDRFSAERTGGSVSTLTIQRTQQEDSAVYLCASSLILIQETQYFGPGTRLLVL.

There are a few counts of this clonotype. V gene TRBV12-3 or TRBV12-4 combines with J gene TRBJ2-3; 9 bases map to TRBD2. CDR3 length: 16 amino acids. Trimming removed 7 bases from V and 0 bases from J; junction bases left unmatched: 8. CDR3 sequence reads: CASTLLLAGSTDTQYF. For the CDR3, the DNA is TGTGCCAGCACTCTACTCCTAGCGGGGAGCACAGATACGCAGTATTTT.

The rearrangement joins TRBV19 to TRBJ2-2; tentatively, D is TRBD1 (5 bases). Germline values: CDR1 LNHDA, CDR2 SQIVND (reference sequence). The ends were cut back, 7 bases at V and 4 bases at J, with 10 bases in the middle. The CDR3 runs 13 residues. For the CDR3, the DNA is TGTGCCAGTAACCCAGGGCTCACCGGGGAGCTGTTTTTT. It specifies CASNPGLTGELFF.

This clonotype occurred many times. This rearrangement joins TRBV7-8 to TRBJ2-1; D call uncertain. Germline V gives CDR1 SGHVS, CDR2 FQNEAQ. The V and J ends lost 2 bases and 4 bases respectively, with 12 bases between them. This CDR3 spans 15 amino acids. This chain's CDR3 is CASSLLPLNYNEQFF. The CDR3 DNA is TGTGCCAGCAGCTTATTACCCCTCAATTACAATGAGCAGTTCTTC.

The rearrangement links TRBV15 to TRBJ1-1; perhaps TRBD1 as D (5 bases). V lost 0 bases to trimming and J lost 5 bases, with 7 bases between them. CDR1 and CDR2 from the germline V gene are LNHNV and YYDKDF (reference sequence). This CDR3 is built from 13 residues. The CDR3 DNA follows: TGTGCCACCAGCAGAGAAGGGGTGACTGAAGCTTTCTTT. Encoded protein: CATSREGVTEAFF. The full variable domain, rest sourced from reference TRBV15 and TRBJ1-1, is DAMVIQNPRYQVTQFGKPVTLSCSQTLNHNVMYWYQQKSSQAPKLLFHYYDKDFNNEADTPDNFQSRRPNTSFCFLDIRSPGLGDTAMYLCATSREGVTEAFFGQGTRLTVV.

This clonotype was counted a few times. The chain recombines TRBV12-3 or TRBV12-4 with TRBJ1-2; no clear D. This CDR3 contains 13 residues. Trimming stripped 7 bases from V and 5 bases from J, with 14 bases between. The CDR3: CASTRSYRYGYTF. As DNA, the CDR3 is TGTGCCAGCACCCGGTCTTATCGATATGGCTACACCTTC.

The rearrangement joins TRBV5-5 to TRBJ2-3; possible D gene TRBD2, 5 bases. The CDR3 spans 16 residues. CDR1 is SGHKS, CDR2 YYEKEE, per germline (reference sequence). Deletions cut 0 bases from V and 0 bases from J, with 11 bases between. The DNA for the CDR3 is TGTGCCAGCAGCTTGGGACTGCGGAGGAGCACAGATACGCAGTATTTT. Amino acid sequence: CASSLGLRRSTDTQYF.

This clonotype was seen a few times. This chain uses TRBV10-3 with TRBJ2-7, with D hard to call. Germline CDR1 ENHRY, CDR2 SYGVKD. CDR3 length: 12 residues. Trimming took off 6 bases at V and 2 bases at J, with 8 bases between the two ends. The CDR3 region has the DNA TGTGCCATCAGAGTCGGACCCTACGAGCAGTACTTC. It is translated as CAIRVGPYEQYF.

This clonotype has only a few counts. The chain has TRBV12-3 or TRBV12-4 and TRBJ1-5; no clear D gene. Trimming took 1 base from V and 2 from J, leaving 15 bases between them. The CDR3 extends over 17 amino acids. The chain's CDR3 is CASSLGVTIGGNQPQHF. In DNA form, the CDR3 reads TGTGCCAGCAGTTTAGGAGTGACTATAGGAGGCAATCAGCCCCAGCATTTT.

The chain combines TRBV29-1 with TRBJ2-1; D tentatively reads TRBD1 or TRBD2 (6 bases each). CDR3 length: 16 amino acids. Germline CDR1 is SQVTM and CDR2 is ANQGSEA. The germline V and J ends were trimmed by 0 bases and 1 base, with 13 bases remaining between them. CDR3 DNA sequence: TGCAGCGTTGAAGATCCGGGGGCAGGGTCCTACAATGAGCAGTTCTTC. Amino acid sequence: CSVEDPGAGSYNEQFF.

This clonotype has just one count. This chain links TRBV20-1 with TRBJ1-1, with D perhaps TRBD1 (6 bases). This CDR3 comprises 15 residues. V shed 5 bases and J shed 2 bases, with 18 bases lying between them. Germline values: CDR1 DFQATT, CDR2 SNEGSKA (reference sequence). The CDR3 region is CSAPRWGAINTEAFF. In nucleotides, the CDR3 is TGCAGTGCTCCGAGGTGGGGGGCTATAAACACTGAAGCTTTCTTT.

CDR3 in DNA: TGTGCCAGCAGCCAACCTATGCAGCGAGAGTACCAAGAGACCCAGTACTTC. Translated: CASSQPMQREYQETQYF. The chain is built from TRBV14 and TRBJ2-5; D call uncertain. The length of the CDR3 is 17 residues. Between the trimmed V and J ends, which lost 2 bases and 0 bases, there was a span of 16 bases. Germline V CDR1 and CDR2: SGHDN, FVKESK.

The chain carries TRBV12-3 or TRBV12-4 and TRBJ1-4; TRBD1 matches at 7 bases. CDR3 size: 16 residues. Trimming took 5 bases from V and 5 from J; bases not matched to a gene: 11. The DNA of the CDR3 is TGTGCCAGCAGTCCTGCCACAGGGGCCCTCAATGAAAAACTGTTTTTT. It yields the protein CASSPATGALNEKLFF.

A few counts support this clonotype. The CDR3: CASRTGLAGVWDGTDTQYF. The CDR3 DNA follows: TGTGCCAGCAGAACCGGACTAGCGGGGGTGTGGGATGGCACAGATACGCAGTATTTT. The V gene is TRBV3-1, the J gene TRBJ2-3, with 13 bases matching TRBD2. The CDR3 has 19 residues. Trimming cost V 6 bases and J 1 base; bases outside gene matches: 13. The V gene's germline CDR1 is LGHDT and CDR2 YNNKEL (reference sequence).

The chain has TRBV5-5 and TRBJ1-5, with D hard to call. CDR1 SGHKS and CDR2 YYEKEE come from the germline V gene (reference sequence). The CDR3 covers 17 residues. V lost 3 bases, J lost 4 bases, and 20 bases lay in between. CDR3 loop: CASSSRVLDPFNQPQHF. The DNA for the CDR3 is TGTGCCAGCAGCTCTCGGGTACTCGACCCCTTTAATCAGCCCCAGCATTTT.

The chain links TRBV11-1 to TRBJ2-1; D gene ambiguous. There are 14 residues in the CDR3. The germline CDR1 and CDR2 sequences are SGHAT and FQDESV (reference sequence). V was pared by 1 base and J by 4 bases, with 8 bases between. CDR3 nucleotide sequence: TGTGCCAGCAGCTTAGTGACCGATTACAATGAGCAGTTCTTC. Translation gives CASSLVTDYNEQFF.

V gene TRBV7-6 combines with J gene TRBJ2-7; weak D call: TRBD1 (7 bases). V lost 5 bases, J lost 2 bases, and 10 bases lay in between. Germline lookup yields CDR1 SGHVS and CDR2 FNYEAQ. This CDR3 has 13 amino acids. CDR3 residues: CASSAGQPYEQYV. CDR3 nucleotide sequence: TGTGCCAGCAGCGCGGGACAGCCCTACGAGCAGTACGTC.